This T cell receptor (beta chain) was captured in a study of Ad26.COV2.S vaccination and SARS-CoV-2 variants. Overall study context: In the study, Ad26.COV2.S was injected intramuscularly once, or twice 56 days apart.

Treatment defined: about 20 received Ad26.COV2.S at low or high dose, single or two shots; a few received placebo; per-sample allocation not given. The samples date from day 63 after the first vaccine or placebo injection. General study findings and limits: Vaccine recipients showed a spike-specific TCR breadth that was higher than in placebo recipients.

V was clipped by 5 bases and J by 7 bases; unmatched bases: 6. CDR1 is SGHAT, CDR2 FQNNGV, per germline. The CDR3 consists of 14 residues. On this clone: Its antigen is undetermined.

Data came from immunoSEQ multiplex PCR; TCRdb stores just in-frame clones and leaves some out. The repertoire holds about 420,000 clones, approximately 88% seen once, with 3.6% in the top ten. This clonotype was sampled from a person aged 18-60 years who received the Ad26.COV2.S COVID-19 vaccine or a placebo. The sequences come from peripheral blood, collected in a trial of Ad26.COV2.S vaccine versus placebo. The chain has TRBV11-2 and TRBJ2-7; 12 bases line up with TRBD1. The CDR3 sequence: CASSVGTGGVEQYF. The CDR3 coding sequence is TGTGCCAGCAGCGTCGGGACAGGGGGCGTTGAGCAGTACTTC. The variable domain in full, with the rest retrieved from reference TRBV11-2 and TRBJ2-7, is EAGVAQSPRYKIIEKRQSVAFWCNPISGHATLYWYQQILGQGPKLLIQFQNNGVVDDSQLPKDRFSAERLKGVDSTLKIQPAKLEDSAVYLCASSVGTGGVEQYFGPGTRLTVT.